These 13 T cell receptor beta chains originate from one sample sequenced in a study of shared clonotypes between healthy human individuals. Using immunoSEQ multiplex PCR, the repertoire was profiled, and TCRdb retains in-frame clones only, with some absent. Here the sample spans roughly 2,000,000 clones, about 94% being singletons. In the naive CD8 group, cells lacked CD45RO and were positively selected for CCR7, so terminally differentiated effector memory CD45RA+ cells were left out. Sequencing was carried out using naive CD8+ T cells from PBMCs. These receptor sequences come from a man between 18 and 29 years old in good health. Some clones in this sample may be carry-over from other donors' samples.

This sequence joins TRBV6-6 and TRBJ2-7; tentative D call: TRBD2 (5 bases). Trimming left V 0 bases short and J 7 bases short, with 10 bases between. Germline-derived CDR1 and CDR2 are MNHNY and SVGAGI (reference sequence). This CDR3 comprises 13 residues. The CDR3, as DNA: TGTGCCAGCAGTTACTCGAGTTCGGGGGAGCAGTACTTC. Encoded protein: CASSYSSSGEQYF.

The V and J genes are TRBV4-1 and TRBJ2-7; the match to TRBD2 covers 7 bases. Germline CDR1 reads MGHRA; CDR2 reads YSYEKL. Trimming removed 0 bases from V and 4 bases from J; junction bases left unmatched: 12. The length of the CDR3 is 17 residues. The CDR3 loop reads CASSQDPGRGMVYEQYF. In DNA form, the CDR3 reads TGCGCCAGCAGCCAAGATCCTGGGCGGGGGATGGTTTACGAGCAGTACTTC.

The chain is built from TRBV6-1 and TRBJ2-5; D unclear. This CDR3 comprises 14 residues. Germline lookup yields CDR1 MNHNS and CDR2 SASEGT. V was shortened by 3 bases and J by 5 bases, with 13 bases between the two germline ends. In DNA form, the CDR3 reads TGTGCCAGCAGTGACCCGTGGGGTTCGGAGACCCAGTACTTC. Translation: CASSDPWGSETQYF.

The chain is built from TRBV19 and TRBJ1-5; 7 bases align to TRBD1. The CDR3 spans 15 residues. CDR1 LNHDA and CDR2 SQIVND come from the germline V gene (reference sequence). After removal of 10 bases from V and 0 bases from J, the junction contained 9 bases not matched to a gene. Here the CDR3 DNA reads TGTGCCACTGGGACAGCTTTTTATAGCAATCAGCCCCAGCATTTT. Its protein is CATGTAFYSNQPQHF.

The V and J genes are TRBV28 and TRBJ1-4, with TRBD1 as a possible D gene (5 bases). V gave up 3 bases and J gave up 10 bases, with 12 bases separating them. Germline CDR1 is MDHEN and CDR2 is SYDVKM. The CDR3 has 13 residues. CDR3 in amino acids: CASSLKWRGKLFF. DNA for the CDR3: TGTGCCAGCAGTTTGAAGTGGAGGGGAAAACTGTTTTTT.

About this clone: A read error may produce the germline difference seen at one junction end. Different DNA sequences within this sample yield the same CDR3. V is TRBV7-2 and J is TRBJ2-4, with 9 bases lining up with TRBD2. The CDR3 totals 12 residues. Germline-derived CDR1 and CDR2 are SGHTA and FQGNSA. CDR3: CASSFSGSIQYF. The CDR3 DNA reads TGTGCCAGCAGCTTTAGCGGGAGCATTCAGTACTTT.

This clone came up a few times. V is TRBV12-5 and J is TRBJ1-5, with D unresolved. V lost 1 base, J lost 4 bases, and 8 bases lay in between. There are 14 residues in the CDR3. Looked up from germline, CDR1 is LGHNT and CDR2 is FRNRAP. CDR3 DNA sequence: TGTGCTAGTGGTTTGGGGCAGCCAAATCAGCCCCAGCATTTT. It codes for CASGLGQPNQPQHF.

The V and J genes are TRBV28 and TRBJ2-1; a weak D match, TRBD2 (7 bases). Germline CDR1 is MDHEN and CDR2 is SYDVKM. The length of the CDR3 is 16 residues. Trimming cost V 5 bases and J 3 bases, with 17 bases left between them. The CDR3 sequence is CASSPPGGRVYNEQFF. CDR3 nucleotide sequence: TGTGCCAGCAGTCCTCCCGGGGGGCGCGTCTACAATGAGCAGTTCTTC. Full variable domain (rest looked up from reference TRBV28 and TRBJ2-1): DVKVTQSSRYLVKRTGEKVFLECVQDMDHENMFWYRQDPGLGLRLIYFSYDVKMKEKGDIPEGYSVSREKKERFSLILESASTNQTSMYLCASSPPGGRVYNEQFFGPGTRLTVL.

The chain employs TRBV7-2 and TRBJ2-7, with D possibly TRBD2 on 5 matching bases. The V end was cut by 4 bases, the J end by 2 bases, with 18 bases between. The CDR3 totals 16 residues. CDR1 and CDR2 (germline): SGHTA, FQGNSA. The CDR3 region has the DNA TGTGCCAGCAGCTACCCAGGAAGCGGAAAACCCTACGAGCAGTACTTC. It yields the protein CASSYPGSGKPYEQYF.

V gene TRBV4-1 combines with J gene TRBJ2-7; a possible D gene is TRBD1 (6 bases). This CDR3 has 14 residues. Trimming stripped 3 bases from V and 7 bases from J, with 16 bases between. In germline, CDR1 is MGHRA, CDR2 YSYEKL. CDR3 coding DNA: TGCGCCAGCAGCCACGCAACGAATAGGGGGGAGCAGTACTTC. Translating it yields CASSHATNRGEQYF.

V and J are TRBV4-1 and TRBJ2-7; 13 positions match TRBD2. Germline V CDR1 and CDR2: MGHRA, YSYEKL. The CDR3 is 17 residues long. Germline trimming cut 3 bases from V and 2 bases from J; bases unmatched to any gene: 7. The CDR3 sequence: CASSQRTSGSVTYEQYF. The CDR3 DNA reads TGCGCCAGCAGCCAGAGGACTAGCGGGAGCGTAACCTACGAGCAGTACTTC.

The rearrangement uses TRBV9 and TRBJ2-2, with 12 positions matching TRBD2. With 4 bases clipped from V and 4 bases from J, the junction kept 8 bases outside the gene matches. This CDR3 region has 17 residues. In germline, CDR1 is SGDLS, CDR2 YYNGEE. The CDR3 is CASSTRLAGEITGELFF. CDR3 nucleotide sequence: TGTGCCAGCAGCACTAGACTAGCGGGAGAGATCACCGGGGAGCTGTTTTTT.

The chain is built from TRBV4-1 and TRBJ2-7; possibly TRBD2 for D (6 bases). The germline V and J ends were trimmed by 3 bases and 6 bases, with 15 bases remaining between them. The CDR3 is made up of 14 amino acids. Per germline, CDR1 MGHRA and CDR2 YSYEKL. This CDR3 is CASSHSPGVGEQYF. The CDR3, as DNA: TGCGCCAGCAGCCACTCCCCGGGAGTTGGCGAGCAGTACTTC.